This TCR beta chain was identified in a study of PD-L1 blockade in urothelial cancer. Across the study: The number of prior chemotherapy regimens per patient was 0 to 3.

Sequencing was performed with immunoSEQ multiplex PCR; in TCRdb, only in-frame clones are kept and a portion is missing. The data hold about 100,000 clones, with approximately 90% observed a single time. V dropped 6 bases and J dropped 4 bases, with 13 bases sitting between them. The germline V gene encodes CDR1 MDHEN and CDR2 SYDVKM. This CDR3 has 13 residues. Patients had urothelial carcinoma that was locally advanced or metastatic. The sample in question was PBMCs, obtained around atezolizumab (anti-PD-L1) treatment. The TCR was taken from a woman older than 75 with urothelial cancer. V and J are TRBV28 and TRBJ2-7, with D perhaps TRBD2 (6 bases). CDR3 DNA sequence: TGTGCCAGCAGCGCTGGAGGGGAATACGAGCAGTACTTC. Translated: CASSAGGEYEQYF.